This T cell receptor (beta chain) was obtained from a study of blood T cell repertoires in COVID-19. Study-level information: Acute and convalescent COVID-19 specimens originated in the United States, Italy and Spain. PBMCs, B-cell-depleted T cells, or T cells were the source of the cDNA or gDNA that made up the material.

In the original processing: Quantification of nucleated cells was approximated via reference gene primer amplification. The table came from immunoSEQ multiplex PCR; TCRdb's copy has only in-frame clones and leaves some out. The DNA was the basis for D and trimming; V, J and clone size are from that table. The data contain about 140,000 clones, over 65% of them seen just once; the ten biggest clones take up 3.5% to 5.5%. V was clipped by 3 bases and J by 0 bases, with 9 bases between them. The CDR3 covers 14 residues. Germline V CDR1 and CDR2: SGDLS, YYNGEE. What was sequenced was peripheral blood. The gene calls are TRBV9 and TRBJ1-1; D is perhaps TRBD1 (6 bases). This receptor was taken from a woman over 75 with active or convalescent COVID-19. CDR3 DNA: TGTGCCAGCAGCGCAACAGGGATGAACACTGAAGCTTTCTTT. This translates into CASSATGMNTEAFF.